The sequence of this T cell receptor (beta chain) was determined in a study of blood T cells in healthy people across ages. The CDR3 is made up of 15 amino acids. After removal of 5 bases from V and 5 bases from J, the junction contained 8 bases not matched to a gene. Germline CDR1 and CDR2: SQVTM and ANQGSEA. Regarding this clonotype: What it binds is unknown.

The study's findings and limits: Long-lived donors had more naive CD4+ cells and higher diversity than aged donors.

Aged roughly 6 to 90, donors were systemically healthy Caucasians from Russia. Each sample gave at least 7 million isolated PBMCs. A second roughly 7 to 11 cycle PCR used barcoded and J-beta primers. From the 5' RACE reads, TCRdb called clonotypes with MiXCR, one entry per CDR3 protein. The repertoire holds about a million distinct CDR3 sequences, with approximately 50% as singletons. The sequence came from an older woman in good health. Sequences were obtained from blood. J is TRBJ2-7 and V is TRBV29-1; 14 positions match TRBD2. The CDR3 sequence is CSVQGLAGELNEQYF. The CDR3 region has the DNA TGCAGCGTTCAGGGACTAGCGGGAGAACTGAACGAGCAGTACTTC.